This TCR beta chain was captured by sequencing in a study of cytomegalovirus exposure and HLA in healthy donors. At the level of the study: Assignment to the Caucasian-associated ancestry cluster applied to around 80% of the approximately 400 genotyped donors. General study points: Reports indicated that the classifier achieved high specificity and sensitivity in diagnosing cytomegalovirus status. Cytomegalovirus association was assigned to about 150 TCR beta chains. In most subjects, TCR beta sequences reportedly gave accurate predictions of HLA-A and HLA-B alleles.

PCR used 60 Vbeta primers and 13 Jbeta primers. The protocol was immunoSEQ multiplex PCR, while the TCRdb copy is restricted to in-frame clones and leaves out a portion. The sample includes 200,000 to 250,000 clones, 70% to 85% of them seen just once. This CDR3 has 15 residues. After removal of 3 bases from V and 4 bases from J, the junction contained 5 bases not matched to a gene. From germline, CDR1 is ENHRY and CDR2 SYGVKD. Concerning this clone: Antigen unknown.

Sequenced: PBMCs. This clonotype was obtained from a woman aged 55 to 70 in good health and CMV-seropositive. V usage is TRBV10-3 and J usage is TRBJ1-1; 10 bases are a match to TRBD1. The chain's CDR3 is CAISDWDRGVTEAFF. CDR3 DNA: TGTGCCATCAGTGACTGGGACAGGGGCGTCACTGAAGCTTTCTTT.